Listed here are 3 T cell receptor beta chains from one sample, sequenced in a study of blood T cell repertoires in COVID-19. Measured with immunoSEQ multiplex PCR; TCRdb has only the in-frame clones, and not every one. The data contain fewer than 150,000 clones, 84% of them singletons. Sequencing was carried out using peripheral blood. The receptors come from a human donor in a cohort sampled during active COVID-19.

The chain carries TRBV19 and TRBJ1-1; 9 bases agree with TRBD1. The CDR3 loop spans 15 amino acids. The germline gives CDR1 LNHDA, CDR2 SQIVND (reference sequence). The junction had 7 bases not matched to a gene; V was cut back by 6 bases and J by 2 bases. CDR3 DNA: TGTGCCAGTAGGCCGGACAGGGGAGAAAACACTGAAGCTTTCTTT. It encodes CASRPDRGENTEAFF.

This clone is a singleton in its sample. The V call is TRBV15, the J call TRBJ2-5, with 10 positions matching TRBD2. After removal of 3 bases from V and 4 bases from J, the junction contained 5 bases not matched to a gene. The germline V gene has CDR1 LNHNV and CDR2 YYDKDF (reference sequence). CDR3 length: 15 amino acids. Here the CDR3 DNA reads TGTGCCACCAGCAGGAGCGGGGGGGCCGGAGAGACCCAGTACTTC. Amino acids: CATSRSGGAGETQYF.

The DNA of the CDR3 is TGTGCCAGCAGTTACCTTTCTCCCGGGGAGCTGTTTTTT. It is translated as CASSYLSPGELFF. The genes are TRBV6-5 and TRBJ2-2; D unresolved. The CDR3 has 13 residues. Germline CDR1 and CDR2: MNHEY and SVGAGI. V lost 2 bases to trimming and J lost 6 bases, with 7 bases between them.